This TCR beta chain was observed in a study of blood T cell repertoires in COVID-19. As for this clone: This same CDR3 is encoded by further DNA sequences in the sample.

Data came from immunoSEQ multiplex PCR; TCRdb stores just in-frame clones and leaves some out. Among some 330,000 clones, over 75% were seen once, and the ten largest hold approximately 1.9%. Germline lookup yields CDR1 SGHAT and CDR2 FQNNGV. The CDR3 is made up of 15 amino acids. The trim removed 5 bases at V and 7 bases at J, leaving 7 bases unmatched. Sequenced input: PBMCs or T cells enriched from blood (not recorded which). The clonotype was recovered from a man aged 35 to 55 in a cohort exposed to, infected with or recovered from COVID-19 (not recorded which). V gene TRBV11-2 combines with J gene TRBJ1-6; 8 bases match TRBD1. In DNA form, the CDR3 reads TGTGCCAGCAGCCCGCGGACAGGGAGGAATTCACCCCTCCACTTT. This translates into CASSPRTGRNSPLHF.